These 12 T cell receptor beta chains came from one sample sequenced in a study of T cells in Graves' hyperthyroidism and ophthalmopathy. The source material, RNA transcripts, was used to amplify TCR beta CDR3 regions. Primed by the HTBI set, a first-round RT-PCR was run on the TCR CDR3. TCRdb reprocessed the multiplex PCR reads via MiXCR and lists one record per CDR3 protein. The sample has around 600,000 distinct CDR3 sequences, around 15% seen once. The material sequenced was blood. These receptor sequences come from a woman in her 50s with Graves' ophthalmopathy.

This clonotype was seen ten or more times. J is TRBJ2-3 and V is TRBV7-2; 7 bases are a match to TRBD2. The CDR3 has 15 residues. The J segment lost 2 bases and the V segment lost 1 base, leaving 3 bases of the junction unmatched. Germline CDR1 and CDR2: SGHTA and FQGNSA. The CDR3 region is CASSLDGGYTDTQYF. The CDR3 nucleotides are TGTGCCAGCAGCTTAGACGGGGGGTACACAGATACGCAGTATTTT.

In regard to this clonotype: This sequence may be a read error, since a much larger clone differs from it by one base. The chain has TRBV6-4 and TRBJ2-7, with D possibly matching TRBD2 (6 bases). TRBJ2-1 explains the end of the DNA better; the J call may be wrong. Germline V CDR1 and CDR2: MRHNA, SNTAGT. CDR3 size: 14 residues. The CDR3 sequence is CASNTLGLPYEQFF. The CDR3 nucleotides read TGTGCCAGCAATACTTTGGGACTCCCCTACGAGCAGTTCTTC.

This clonotype was counted at least ten times. The chain combines TRBV5-1 with TRBJ1-2; D is possibly TRBD1 (6 bases). The V end lost 4 bases, the J end lost 0 bases, and 16 bases lay between the germline ends. This CDR3 has 16 residues. The germline V gene encodes CDR1 SGHRS and CDR2 YFSETQ. The CDR3 bases are TGCGCCAGCAGCCCGATCACAGGGAACACTAACTATGGCTACACCTTC. Its protein product is CASSPITGNTNYGYTF. Together with reference TRBV5-1 and TRBJ1-2, the CDR3 gives the full variable domain: KAGVTQTPRYLIKTRGQQVTLSCSPISGHRSVSWYQQTPGQGLQFLFEYFSETQRNKGNFPGRFSGRQFSNSRSEMNVSTLELGDSALYLCASSPITGNTNYGYTFGSGTRLTVV.

This clonotype showed up just a few times. This rearrangement joins TRBV12-3 or TRBV12-4 to TRBJ1-5, with a tentative D call TRBD1 (5 bases). The germline V and J ends were trimmed by 0 bases and 7 bases, with 10 bases remaining between them. The CDR3 totals 14 residues. CDR3 DNA: TGTGCCAGCAGTTTAGCTGGGACGCTCCAGCCCCAGCATTTT. This gives the protein CASSLAGTLQPQHF.

There are a few counts of this clonotype. V gene TRBV6-6 combines with J gene TRBJ1-3; D is undetermined. CDR1 is MNHNY, CDR2 SVGAGI, per germline (reference sequence). This CDR3 contains 13 residues. Deletions cut 4 bases from V and 3 bases from J, with 7 bases between. The CDR3 nucleotides read TGTGCCAGCAGTTTAGACTTTGGAAACACCATATATTTT. Residues: CASSLDFGNTIYF.

A few counts support this clonotype. The rearrangement links TRBV7-6 to TRBJ2-5; the match to TRBD2 covers 10 bases. Germline CDR1 reads SGHVS; CDR2 reads FNYEAQ. V lost 0 bases, J lost 5 bases, and 6 bases stayed unmatched. CDR3 length: 16 amino acids. CDR3 DNA: TGTGCCAGCAGCTTAGCCCTAGCGGGAGTCTGGGAGACCCAGTACTTC. Translated: CASSLALAGVWETQYF. Together with reference TRBV7-6 and TRBJ2-5, the CDR3 gives the full variable domain: GAGVSQSPRYKVTKRGQDVALRCDPISGHVSLYWYRQALGQGPEFLTYFNYEAQQDKSGLPNDRFSAERPEGSISTLTIQRTEQRDSAMYRCASSLALAGVWETQYFGPGTRLLVL.

The sample holds a few counts of this clonotype. The rearrangement links TRBV6-2 or TRBV6-3 to TRBJ2-7; D unclear. CDR3 size: 15 residues. CDR1 is MNHEY and CDR2 is SVGEGT in the germline V gene. The V end was cut by 6 bases, the J end by 0 bases, with 15 bases between. Written as DNA, the CDR3 is TGTGCCAGCAGCCTAAGGACCGCCGGCTCCTACGAGCAGTACTTC. Amino acid sequence: CASSLRTAGSYEQYF.

This clonotype was seen once. The V gene is TRBV4-3, the J gene TRBJ2-6; a possible D gene is TRBD1 (6 bases). V gave up 2 bases and J gave up 0 bases, with 17 bases separating them. The CDR3 has 19 amino acids. The germline gives CDR1 LGHNA, CDR2 YSLEER. The CDR3 DNA sequence: TGCGCCAGCAGCCAAACGACAGGTGGGGGAATCTCTGGGGCCAACGTCCTGACTTTC. Translation gives CASSQTTGGGISGANVLTF.

This sequence joins TRBV18 and TRBJ2-7; no clear D. The CDR3 consists of 16 residues. V was clipped by 0 bases and J by 0 bases, with 12 bases between them. Germline CDR1 is KGHSH and CDR2 is LQKENI. As DNA, the CDR3 is TGTGCCAGCTCACCACCGGGCATCCGAGTCTCCTACGAGCAGTACTTC. As protein: CASSPPGIRVSYEQYF.

The chain joins TRBV7-2 to TRBJ2-5, with TRBD2 matching over 8 bases. Germline assignment: CDR1 SGHTA and CDR2 FQGNSA. The CDR3 is 15 amino acids. Trimming took 3 bases from V and 1 from J; bases not matched to a gene: 4. The CDR3 spells CASSFRLATQETQYF. For the CDR3, the DNA is TGTGCCAGCAGCTTTAGACTAGCGACCCAAGAGACCCAGTACTTC.

This clonotype has ten or more counts. This chain connects TRBV29-1 to TRBJ2-5; a possible D gene is TRBD1 (5 bases). The CDR3 covers 13 residues. CDR1 SQVTM and CDR2 ANQGSEA come from the germline V gene. V was pared by 2 bases and J by 3 bases, with 10 bases between. CDR3 residues: CSVERGQKETQYF. As DNA, the CDR3 is TGCAGCGTTGAAAGAGGACAAAAAGAGACCCAGTACTTC.

This clonotype occurred many times. CDR3 amino acids: CASTPPGGGYNEQFF. The CDR3 DNA reads as TGTGCCAGTACCCCCCCAGGCGGGGGATACAATGAGCAGTTCTTC. The chain joins TRBV6-1 to TRBJ2-1; 7 positions agree with TRBD2. V gave up 9 bases and J gave up 4 bases; unmatched junction bases: 12. Germline CDR1 is MNHNS and CDR2 is SASEGT. The CDR3 runs 15 residues.